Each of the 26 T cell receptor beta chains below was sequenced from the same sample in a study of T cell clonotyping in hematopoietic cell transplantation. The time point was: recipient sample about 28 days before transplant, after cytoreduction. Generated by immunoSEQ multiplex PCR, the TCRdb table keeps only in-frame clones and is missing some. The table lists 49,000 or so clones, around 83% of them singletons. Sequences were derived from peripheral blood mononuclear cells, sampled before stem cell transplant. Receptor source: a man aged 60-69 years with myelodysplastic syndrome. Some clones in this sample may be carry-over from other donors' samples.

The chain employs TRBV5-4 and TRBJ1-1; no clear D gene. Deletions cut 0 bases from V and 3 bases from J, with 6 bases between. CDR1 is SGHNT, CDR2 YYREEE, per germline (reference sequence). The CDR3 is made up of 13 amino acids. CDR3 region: CASSLDVYTEAFF. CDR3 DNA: TGTGCCAGCAGCTTGGACGTCTACACTGAAGCTTTCTTT. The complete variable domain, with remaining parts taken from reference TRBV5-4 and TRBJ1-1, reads ETGVTQSPTHLIKTRGQQVTLRCSSQSGHNTVSWYQQALGQGPQFIFQYYREEENGRGNFPPRFSGLQFPNYSSELNVNALELDDSALYLCASSLDVYTEAFFGQGTRLTVV.

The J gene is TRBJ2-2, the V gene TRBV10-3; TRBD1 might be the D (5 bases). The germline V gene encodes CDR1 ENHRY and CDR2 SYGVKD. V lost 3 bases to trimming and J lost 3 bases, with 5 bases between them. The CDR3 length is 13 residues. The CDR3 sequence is CAISDRDTGELFF. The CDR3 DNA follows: TGTGCCATCAGTGACAGGGACACCGGGGAGCTGTTTTTT.

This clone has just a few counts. The CDR3 here is CASSFGPSSGSPLHF. CDR3 sequence (DNA): TGTGCCAGCAGTTTCGGGCCCTCCTCGGGTTCACCCCTCCACTTT. The chain couples TRBV6-5 to TRBJ1-6, with D unresolved. From germline, CDR1 is MNHEY and CDR2 SVGAGI. V shed 4 bases and J shed 9 bases, with 16 bases lying between them. The CDR3 totals 15 residues.

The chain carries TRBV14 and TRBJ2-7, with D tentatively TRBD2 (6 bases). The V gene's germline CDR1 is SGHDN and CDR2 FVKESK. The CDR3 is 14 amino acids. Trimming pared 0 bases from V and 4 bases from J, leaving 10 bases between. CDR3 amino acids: CASSQENAGYEQYF. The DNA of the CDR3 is TGTGCCAGCAGCCAAGAAAACGCGGGATACGAGCAGTACTTC.

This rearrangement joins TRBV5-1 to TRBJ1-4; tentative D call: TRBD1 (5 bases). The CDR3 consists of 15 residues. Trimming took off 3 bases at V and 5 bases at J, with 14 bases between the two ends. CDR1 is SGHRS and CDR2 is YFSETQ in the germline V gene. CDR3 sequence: CASSSARGSNEKLFF. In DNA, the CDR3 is TGCGCCAGCAGCTCAGCTCGGGGGTCGAATGAAAAACTGTTTTTT.

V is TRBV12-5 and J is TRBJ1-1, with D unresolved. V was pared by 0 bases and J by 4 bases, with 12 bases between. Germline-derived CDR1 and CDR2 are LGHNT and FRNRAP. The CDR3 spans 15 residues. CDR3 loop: CASGLVSWEVTEAFF. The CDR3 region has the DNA TGTGCTAGTGGTTTGGTATCGTGGGAGGTCACTGAAGCTTTCTTT.

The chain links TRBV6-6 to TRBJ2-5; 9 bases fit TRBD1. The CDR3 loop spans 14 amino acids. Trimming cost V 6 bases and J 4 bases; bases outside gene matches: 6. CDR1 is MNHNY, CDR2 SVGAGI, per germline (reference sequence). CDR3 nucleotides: TGTGCCAGCAGAACCGGGACAGGGCGAGAGACCCAGTACTTC. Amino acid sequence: CASRTGTGRETQYF.

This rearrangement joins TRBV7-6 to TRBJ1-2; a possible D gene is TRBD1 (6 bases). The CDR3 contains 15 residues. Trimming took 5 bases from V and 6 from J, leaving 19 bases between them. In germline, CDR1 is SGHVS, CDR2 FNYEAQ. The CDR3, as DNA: TGTGCCAGCAGCCCCACCGGACACAGGGTTGATGGCTACACCTTC. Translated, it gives CASSPTGHRVDGYTF.

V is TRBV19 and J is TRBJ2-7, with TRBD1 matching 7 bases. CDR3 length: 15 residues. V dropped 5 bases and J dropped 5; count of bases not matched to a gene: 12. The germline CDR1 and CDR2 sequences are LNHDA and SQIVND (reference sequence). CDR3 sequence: CASSPRDRPLHEQYF. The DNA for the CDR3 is TGTGCCAGTAGTCCCCGGGACAGACCCCTCCACGAGCAGTACTTC.

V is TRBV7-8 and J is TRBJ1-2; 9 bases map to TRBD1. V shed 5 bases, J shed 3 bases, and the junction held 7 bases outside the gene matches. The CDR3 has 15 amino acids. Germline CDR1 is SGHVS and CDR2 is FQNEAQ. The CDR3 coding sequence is TGTGCCAGCAGCCTTCCCGGGACAGGGTACTATGGCTACACCTTC. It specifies CASSLPGTGYYGYTF.

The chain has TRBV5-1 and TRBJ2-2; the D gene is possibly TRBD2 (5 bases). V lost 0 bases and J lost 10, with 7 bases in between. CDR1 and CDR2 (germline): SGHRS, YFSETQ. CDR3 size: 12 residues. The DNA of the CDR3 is TGCGCCAGCAGCTTGGGGGAGCTGGAGCTGTTTTTT. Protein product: CASSLGELELFF.

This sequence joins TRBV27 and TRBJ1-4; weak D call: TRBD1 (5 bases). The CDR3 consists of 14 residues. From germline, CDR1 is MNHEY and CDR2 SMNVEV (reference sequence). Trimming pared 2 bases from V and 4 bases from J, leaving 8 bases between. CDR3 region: CASSLGAYNEKLFF. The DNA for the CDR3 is TGTGCCAGCAGTTTAGGGGCCTATAATGAAAAACTGTTTTTT.

CDR3 sequence reads: CASSPPPFYQFTDTQYF. Written as DNA, the CDR3 is TGTGCCAGCAGCCCCCCCCCTTTCTACCAATTTACAGATACGCAGTATTTT. The rearrangement joins TRBV5-6 to TRBJ2-3; unclear D gene. The CDR3 consists of 17 residues. Trimming took 4 bases from V and 3 from J, leaving 21 bases between them. The germline CDR1 and CDR2 sequences are SGHDT and YYEEEE. The full variable domain, its missing parts supplied by reference TRBV5-6 and TRBJ2-3, is DAGVTQSPTHLIKTRGQQVTLRCSPKSGHDTVSWYQQALGQGPQFIFQYYEEEERQRGNFPDRFSGHQFPNYSSELNVNALLLGDSALYLCASSPPPFYQFTDTQYFGPGTRLTVL.

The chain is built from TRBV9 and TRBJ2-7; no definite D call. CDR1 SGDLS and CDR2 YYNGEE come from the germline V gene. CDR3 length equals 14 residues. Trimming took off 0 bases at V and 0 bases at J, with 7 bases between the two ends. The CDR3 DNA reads TGTGCCAGCAGCGTAGGCTATAACTCCTACGAGCAGTACTTC. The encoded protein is CASSVGYNSYEQYF.

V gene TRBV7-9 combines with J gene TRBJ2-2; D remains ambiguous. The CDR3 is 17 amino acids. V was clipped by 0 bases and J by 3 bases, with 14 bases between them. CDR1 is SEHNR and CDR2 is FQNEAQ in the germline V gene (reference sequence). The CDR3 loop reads CASSLASEGIHTGELFF. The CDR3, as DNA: TGTGCCAGCAGCTTAGCCAGTGAAGGGATACACACCGGGGAGCTGTTTTTT.

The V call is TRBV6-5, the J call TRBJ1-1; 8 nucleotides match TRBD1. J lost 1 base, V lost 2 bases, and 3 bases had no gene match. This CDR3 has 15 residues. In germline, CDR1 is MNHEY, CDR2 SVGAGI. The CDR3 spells CASSYGTGGNTEAFF. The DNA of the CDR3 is TGTGCCAGCAGTTACGGAACAGGGGGGAACACTGAAGCTTTCTTT.

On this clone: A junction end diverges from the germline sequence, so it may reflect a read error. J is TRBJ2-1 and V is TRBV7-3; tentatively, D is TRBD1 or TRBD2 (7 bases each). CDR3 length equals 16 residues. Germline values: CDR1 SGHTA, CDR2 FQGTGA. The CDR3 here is CASSHLGRGHHNEQFF. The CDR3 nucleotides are TGCGCCAGCAGCCACCTTGGGAGGGGGCACCACAATGAGCAGTTCTTC.

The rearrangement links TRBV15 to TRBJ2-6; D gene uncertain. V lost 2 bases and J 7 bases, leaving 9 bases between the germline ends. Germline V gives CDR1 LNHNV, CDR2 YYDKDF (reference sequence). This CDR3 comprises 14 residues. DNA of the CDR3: TGTGCCACCAGCAGACCGGATGGCGCCAACGTCCTGACTTTC. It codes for CATSRPDGANVLTF.

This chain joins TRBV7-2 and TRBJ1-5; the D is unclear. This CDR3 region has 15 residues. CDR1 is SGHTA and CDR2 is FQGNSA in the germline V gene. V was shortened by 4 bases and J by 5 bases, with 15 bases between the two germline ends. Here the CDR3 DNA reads TGTGCCAGCAGCTCCGGCGTGGCCTTTGATCAGCCCCAGCATTTT. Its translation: CASSSGVAFDQPQHF. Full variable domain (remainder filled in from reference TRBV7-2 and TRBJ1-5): GAGVSQSPSNKVTEKGKDVELRCDPISGHTALYWYRQSLGQGLEFLIYFQGNSAPDKSGLPSDRFSAERTGGSVSTLTIQRTQQEDSAVYLCASSSGVAFDQPQHFGDGTRLSIL.

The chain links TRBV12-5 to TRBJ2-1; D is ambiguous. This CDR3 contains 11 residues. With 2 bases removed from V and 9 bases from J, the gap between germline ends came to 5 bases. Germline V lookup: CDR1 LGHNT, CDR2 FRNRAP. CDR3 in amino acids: CASGLTGEQFF. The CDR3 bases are TGTGCTAGTGGTTTGACGGGTGAGCAGTTCTTC.

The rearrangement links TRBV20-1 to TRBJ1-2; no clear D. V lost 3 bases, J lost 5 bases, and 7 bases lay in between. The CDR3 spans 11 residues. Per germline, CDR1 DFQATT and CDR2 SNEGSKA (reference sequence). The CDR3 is CSASAGYGYTF. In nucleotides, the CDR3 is TGCAGTGCTAGTGCAGGTTATGGCTACACCTTC.

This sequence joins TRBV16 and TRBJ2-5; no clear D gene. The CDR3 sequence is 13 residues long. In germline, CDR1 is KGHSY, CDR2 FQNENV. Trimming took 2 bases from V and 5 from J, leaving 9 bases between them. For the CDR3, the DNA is TGTGCCAGCAGCCAAAGGGCTTGGGAGACCCAGTACTTC. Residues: CASSQRAWETQYF.

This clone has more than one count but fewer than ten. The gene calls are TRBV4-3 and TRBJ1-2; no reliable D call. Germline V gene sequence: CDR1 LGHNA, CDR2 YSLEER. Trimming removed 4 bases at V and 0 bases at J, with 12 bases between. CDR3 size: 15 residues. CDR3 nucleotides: TGCGCCAGCAGCCCGCGGACGGATGCTAACTATGGCTACACCTTC. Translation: CASSPRTDANYGYTF.

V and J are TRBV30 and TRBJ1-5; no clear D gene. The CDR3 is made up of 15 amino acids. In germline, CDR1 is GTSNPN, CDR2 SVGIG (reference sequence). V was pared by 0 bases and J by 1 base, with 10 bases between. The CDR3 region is CAWSVPRWSNQPQHF. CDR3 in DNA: TGTGCCTGGAGTGTACCCCGTTGGAGCAATCAGCCCCAGCATTTT.

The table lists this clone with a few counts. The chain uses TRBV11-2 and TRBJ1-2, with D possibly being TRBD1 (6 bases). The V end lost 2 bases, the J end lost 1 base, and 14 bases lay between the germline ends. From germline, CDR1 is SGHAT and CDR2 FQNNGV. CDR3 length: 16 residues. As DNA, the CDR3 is TGTGCCAGCAGCTTATTGGGGGCCGGGGGTAACTATGGCTACACCTTC. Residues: CASSLLGAGGNYGYTF.

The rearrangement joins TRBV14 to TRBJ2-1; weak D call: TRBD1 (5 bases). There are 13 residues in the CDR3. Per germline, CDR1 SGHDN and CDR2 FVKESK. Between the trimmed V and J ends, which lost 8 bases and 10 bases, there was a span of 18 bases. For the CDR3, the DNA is TGTGCCAGCTCTAGGGGCCCCTACGTGGAGCAGTTCTTC. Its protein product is CASSRGPYVEQFF. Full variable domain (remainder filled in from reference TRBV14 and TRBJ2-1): EAGVTQFPSHSVIEKGQTVTLRCDPISGHDNLYWYRRVMGKEIKFLLHFVKESKQDESGMPNNRFLAERTGGTYSTLKVQPAELEDSGVYFCASSRGPYVEQFFGPGTRLTVL.